A few counts support the clone carrying this TCR beta chain. TCRdb passed the RT-PCR reads through MiXCR, listing each CDR3 protein once. The sample yields approximately 430,000 distinct CDR3 sequences, 16% seen once. This sample is part of a study of patients and donors after allogeneic stem cell transplantation. The sample was blood, either unsorted or a sorted T cell fraction (not recorded which). The sequence came from a human donor who was either an allogeneic HSCT recipient or a stem cell or donor lymphocyte infusion donor (not recorded which). It is not recorded whose cells these are; they may come from a transplant donor.

CDR3: CASGLRGNQPQHF. In nucleotides, the CDR3 is TGTGCCAGCGGCTTGAGAGGGAACCAGCCCCAGCATTTT. V and J are TRBV12-3 or TRBV12-4 and TRBJ1-5; D is ambiguous. V shed 8 bases and J shed 7 bases, with 15 bases lying between them. CDR3 length: 13 residues.